The 10 T cell receptor beta chains below all came from one sample that was sequenced in a study of spatial heterogeneity in lung cancer. Time point noted: blood at routine non-recurrence follow-up after resection. Without sorting, whole RNA was sequenced from tumor, nontumor lung or frozen PBMC. TCRdb used MiXCR to reprocess the 5' RACE reads, holding one entry per CDR3 protein. The table includes approximately 50,000 distinct CDR3 sequences, around 7.7% detected once. The specimen was PBMCs, collected at follow-up. Receptor source: a female donor with early-stage non-small cell lung cancer.

In this sample, this clonotype turned up a few times. The rearrangement uses TRBV6-1 and TRBJ1-1; 8 bases line up with TRBD1. The CDR3 runs to 13 residues. Trimming removed 3 bases from V and 5 bases from J; junction bases left unmatched: 2. The germline V gene encodes CDR1 MNHNS and CDR2 SASEGT. As DNA, the CDR3 is TGTGCCAGCAGTGAGCAGGGGGCAACTGAAGCTTTCTTT. It is translated as CASSEQGATEAFF.

This chain connects TRBV4-3 to TRBJ1-4; D is possibly TRBD1 (6 bases). The length of the CDR3 is 14 residues. Germline V gene sequence: CDR1 LGHNA, CDR2 YSLEER. The V and J ends lost 2 bases and 2 bases respectively, with 6 bases between them. This CDR3 reads CASSQQGTNEKLFF. In DNA, the CDR3 is TGCGCCAGCAGCCAACAGGGGACTAATGAAAAACTGTTTTTT.

This clonotype has ten or more counts. The rearrangement links TRBV7-9 to TRBJ1-2; D not resolved. Per the germline V gene, CDR1 is SEHNR and CDR2 is FQNEAQ (reference sequence). This CDR3 spans 12 amino acids. V gave up 5 bases and J gave up 4 bases, with 8 bases separating them. The CDR3 protein is CASSIGVYGYTF. For the CDR3, the DNA is TGTGCCAGCAGCATCGGGGTCTATGGCTACACCTTC.

A few counts support this clonotype. The J gene is TRBJ2-7, the V gene TRBV20-1; D remains unclear. V was shortened by 2 bases and J by 3 bases, with 5 bases between the two germline ends. Germline V lookup: CDR1 DFQATT, CDR2 SNEGSKA (reference sequence). CDR3 length equals 11 residues. The CDR3 DNA follows: TGCAGTGCTAGACCCAACTACGAGCAGTACTTC. Amino acid sequence: CSARPNYEQYF.

There are a few counts of this clonotype. This rearrangement joins TRBV6-1 to TRBJ2-3; TRBD2 matches 10 bases. The germline gives CDR1 MNHNS, CDR2 SASEGT. This CDR3 has 13 amino acids. The V gene end was trimmed by 8 bases and the J gene end by 3 bases; junction bases not matched to a gene: 2. CDR3 DNA sequence: TGTGCCAGCCGTAGCGGGGGGACAGATACGCAGTATTTT. It translates to CASRSGGTDTQYF.

This clonotype was seen a handful of times. The V and J genes are TRBV7-9 and TRBJ2-3; no reliable D call. The V end was cut by 6 bases, the J end by 0 bases, with 19 bases between. The CDR3 has 17 amino acids. Germline V gene lookup returns CDR1 SEHNR and CDR2 FQNEAQ (reference sequence). DNA for the CDR3: TGTGCCAGCAGTTTCCTCCGCGGAGCAATTAGCACAGATACGCAGTATTTT. Its translation: CASSFLRGAISTDTQYF.

This clonotype was counted ten times or more. This chain joins TRBV6-2 or TRBV6-3 and TRBJ2-3; TRBD2 might be the D (6 bases). The CDR3 consists of 15 residues. V was cut by 5 bases and J by 3 bases, with 15 bases left in between. Germline lookup yields CDR1 MNHEY and CDR2 SVGEGT. The CDR3 loop is CASSDGTETTDTQYF. The CDR3 DNA reads as TGTGCCAGCAGTGACGGGACTGAGACGACAGATACGCAGTATTTT.

This chain uses TRBV7-8 with TRBJ2-2; D remains unclear. CDR3 length: 13 amino acids. Deletions cut 3 bases from V and 5 bases from J, with 7 bases between. Germline assignment: CDR1 SGHVS and CDR2 FQNEAQ. CDR3 loop: CASSFTRTGELFF. The CDR3 bases are TGTGCCAGCAGCTTTACCCGGACCGGGGAGCTGTTTTTT. Using reference TRBV7-8 and TRBJ2-2 for the parts outside the CDR3, the full variable domain is GAGVSQSPRYKVAKRGQDVALRCDPISGHVSLFWYQQALGQGPEFLTYFQNEAQLDKSGLPSDRFFAERPEGSVSTLKIQRTQQEDSAVYLCASSFTRTGELFFGEGSRLTVL.

The chain recombines TRBV6-1 with TRBJ2-5; 8 nucleotides align to TRBD1. The CDR3 totals 17 residues. CDR1 and CDR2 (germline): MNHNS, SASEGT. V was clipped by 4 bases and J by 2 bases; unmatched bases: 12. Here the CDR3 DNA reads TGTGCCAGCAGTGGTCCCCGTAACACAGGGGGGCAAGAGACCCAGTACTTC. Translating it yields CASSGPRNTGGQETQYF.

The chain recombines TRBV9 with TRBJ2-7, with 8 bases matching TRBD2. This CDR3 spans 17 amino acids. Trimming removed 2 bases from V and 2 bases from J; junction bases left unmatched: 12. CDR1 is SGDLS, CDR2 YYNGEE, per germline. This chain's CDR3 is CASSVGWVSGSTYEQYF. As DNA, the CDR3 is TGTGCCAGCAGCGTGGGATGGGTGAGCGGGAGTACCTACGAGCAGTACTTC.